These 30 T cell receptor beta chains were sequenced from one sample in a study of OX40 agonist ivuxolimab in advanced cancers. Repertoires were generated with immunoSEQ multiplex PCR, while TCRdb's copy carries only in-frame clones and drops some. The repertoire consists of 150,000 to 190,000 clones, with around 94% occurring once and the leading ten covering approximately 0.32%. The starting material was CD4+ or CD8+ T cells sorted from blood, obtained in a trial of the OX40 agonist ivuxolimab. Every receptor here comes from an adult with an advanced solid tumor such as melanoma, head and neck, liver or kidney cancer.

The chain carries TRBV5-8 and TRBJ1-3, with D possibly TRBD1 on 5 matching bases. Germline CDR1 SGHTS, CDR2 YDEGEE. CDR3 length equals 16 residues. The ends were cut back, 4 bases at V and 0 bases at J, with 14 bases in the middle. The CDR3 DNA reads as TGTGCCAGCAGCCCACAGGTGACTTCCTCTGGAAACACCATATATTTT. It specifies CASSPQVTSSGNTIYF.

This clone was found once. The genes are TRBV19 and TRBJ2-7; TRBD1 agrees at 10 bases. CDR3 length: 14 residues. V dropped 6 bases and J dropped 4; count of bases not matched to a gene: 6. Germline values: CDR1 LNHDA, CDR2 SQIVND (reference sequence). CDR3 amino acids: CASRGTGAGYEQYF. DNA for the CDR3: TGTGCCAGTAGGGGGACAGGGGCCGGTTACGAGCAGTACTTC.

The chain has TRBV4-2 and TRBJ2-1; D possibly corresponds to TRBD1 (6 bases). The CDR3 sequence is 12 residues long. Germline CDR1 and CDR2: LGHNA and YNFKEQ. V lost 7 bases, J lost 4 bases, and 8 bases lay in between. CDR3: CASKQGYNEQFF. The CDR3 DNA follows: TGTGCCAGCAAGCAGGGGTACAATGAGCAGTTCTTC.

The chain has TRBV9 and TRBJ1-3; D is ambiguous. CDR3 length: 13 amino acids. The V gene lost 0 bases and the J gene lost 3 bases, with 4 bases spanning the gap. The germline CDR1 and CDR2 sequences are SGDLS and YYNGEE. As DNA, the CDR3 is TGTGCCAGCAGCGTAGAAATTGGAAACACCATATATTTT. Translation: CASSVEIGNTIYF.

The V and J genes are TRBV19 and TRBJ2-4; the match to TRBD1 covers 9 bases. V lost 7 bases, J lost 2 bases, and 6 bases stayed unmatched. The CDR3 runs 15 residues. CDR1 is LNHDA, CDR2 SQIVND, per germline (reference sequence). The CDR3 protein is CASTEGTGPKNIQYF. CDR3 DNA sequence: TGTGCCAGTACCGAGGGGACAGGGCCCAAAAACATTCAGTACTTC.

The V and J genes are TRBV5-4 and TRBJ2-1; possibly TRBD2 for D (5 bases). Germline lookup yields CDR1 SGHNT and CDR2 YYREEE (reference sequence). The ends were cut back, 4 bases at V and 5 bases at J, with 22 bases in the middle. The CDR3 is 17 amino acids. The CDR3 is CASSGRGRADLNNEQFF. The DNA for the CDR3 is TGTGCCAGCAGCGGTCGGGGTAGGGCAGACCTTAACAATGAGCAGTTCTTC.

The CDR3, as DNA: TGTGCCAGCAGCGGACAGGGTCGGTCCACTAACTATGGCTACACCTTC. Translation: CASSGQGRSTNYGYTF. The gene calls are TRBV6-6 and TRBJ1-2; 8 nucleotides agree with TRBD1. V lost 6 bases to trimming and J lost 0 bases; unmatched junction nucleotides: 9. The CDR3 is 16 amino acids. Germline CDR1 is MNHNY and CDR2 is SVGAGI (reference sequence).

This clone was observed once. The chain's CDR3 is CASSWTGGATDTQYF. The CDR3 coding sequence is TGTGCCAGCAGCTGGACAGGGGGGGCGACAGATACGCAGTATTTT. This chain connects TRBV27 to TRBJ2-3; TRBD1 matches at 10 bases. The CDR3 is 15 residues long. J lost 3 bases, V lost 6 bases, and 6 bases had no gene match. The germline CDR1 and CDR2 sequences are MNHEY and SMNVEV (reference sequence).

The chain couples TRBV28 to TRBJ1-5, with D perhaps TRBD1 (6 bases). With 10 bases removed from V and 5 bases from J, the gap between germline ends came to 15 bases. The CDR3 has 13 amino acids. Germline V gene lookup returns CDR1 MDHEN and CDR2 SYDVKM. The CDR3 spells CATWTVQDQPQHF. In DNA, the CDR3 is TGTGCCACCTGGACAGTTCAGGATCAGCCCCAGCATTTT. The variable domain in full, with the rest retrieved from reference TRBV28 and TRBJ1-5, is DVKVTQSSRYLVKRTGEKVFLECVQDMDHENMFWYRQDPGLGLRLIYFSYDVKMKEKGDIPEGYSVSREKKERFSLILESASTNQTSMYLCATWTVQDQPQHFGDGTRLSIL.

The chain joins TRBV5-1 to TRBJ2-7; D possibly corresponds to TRBD2 (5 bases). The CDR3 is 13 amino acids. The V end was cut by 0 bases, the J end by 3 bases, with 7 bases between. CDR1 SGHRS and CDR2 YFSETQ come from the germline V gene. The CDR3 region is CASSLGGFYEQYF. The CDR3 DNA is TGCGCCAGCAGCTTGGGAGGGTTCTACGAGCAGTACTTC. The full variable domain, in which reference TRBV5-1 and TRBJ2-7 provide the parts outside the CDR3, is KAGVTQTPRYLIKTRGQQVTLSCSPISGHRSVSWYQQTPGQGLQFLFEYFSETQRNKGNFPGRFSGRQFSNSRSEMNVSTLELGDSALYLCASSLGGFYEQYFGPGTRLTVT.

The chain uses TRBV2 and TRBJ1-6; weak D call: TRBD1 (6 bases). Trimming cost V 6 bases and J 7 bases, with 10 bases left between them. Germline V gene sequence: CDR1 SNHLY, CDR2 FYNNEI. The CDR3 length is 13 residues. CDR3 in amino acids: CASRGGPNSPLHF. The CDR3, as DNA: TGTGCCAGCAGGGGGGGGCCGAATTCACCCCTCCACTTT. Using reference TRBV2 and TRBJ1-6 for the parts outside the CDR3, the full variable domain is EPEVTQTPSHQVTQMGQEVILRCVPISNHLYFYWYRQILGQKVEFLVSFYNNEISEKSEIFDDQFSVERPDGSNFTLKIRSTKLEDSAMYFCASRGGPNSPLHFGNGTRLTVT.

This rearrangement joins TRBV10-3 to TRBJ1-6, with D uncertain. CDR3 size: 12 residues. CDR1 is ENHRY and CDR2 is SYGVKD in the germline V gene. V lost 5 bases and J 7 bases, leaving 6 bases between the germline ends. The CDR3 DNA follows: TGTGCCATCAGTCGAGAGAATTCACCCCTCCACTTT. Translated: CAISRENSPLHF.

The rearrangement links TRBV12-5 to TRBJ2-1; D not certain. There are 13 residues in the CDR3. Germline V gene sequence: CDR1 LGHNT, CDR2 FRNRAP. V was pared by 3 bases and J by 8 bases, with 11 bases between. The chain's CDR3 is CASGFWFNDEQFF. The CDR3 nucleotides are TGTGCTAGTGGTTTTTGGTTTAACGATGAGCAGTTCTTC.

The rearrangement links TRBV2 to TRBJ1-5; D is possibly TRBD1 (5 bases). Germline-derived CDR1 and CDR2 are SNHLY and FYNNEI. The CDR3 totals 14 residues. V lost 7 bases and J lost 0, with 10 bases in between. The DNA for the CDR3 is TGTGCCAGCAAGGGACCATATAGCAATCAGCCCCAGCATTTT. Protein: CASKGPYSNQPQHF.

This clone was seen only a few times. V gene TRBV28 combines with J gene TRBJ1-4; D is ambiguous. The CDR3 length is 15 residues. V shed 3 bases and J shed 10 bases, with 18 bases lying between them. Germline CDR1 is MDHEN and CDR2 is SYDVKM. As DNA, the CDR3 is TGTGCCAGCAGTTTTAGCCTCCAGACCCGGGGAAAACTGTTTTTT. It specifies CASSFSLQTRGKLFF.

The CDR3 region has the DNA TGCGCCAGCAGCCCCCGACTACTAGATACGCAGTATTTT. Its translation is CASSPRLLDTQYF. This chain uses TRBV4-1 with TRBJ2-3, with D possibly matching TRBD2 (5 bases). Germline-derived CDR1 and CDR2 are MGHRA and YSYEKL. V lost 4 bases, J lost 5 bases, and 10 bases lay in between. The CDR3 is 13 amino acids.

The rearrangement joins TRBV18 to TRBJ1-5; D is unresolved. Germline CDR1 and CDR2: KGHSH and LQKENI. This CDR3 spans 13 amino acids. Deletions cut 3 bases from V and 0 bases from J, with 3 bases between. CDR3 sequence reads: CASSPDSNQPQHF. The CDR3, as DNA: TGTGCCAGCTCACCCGATAGCAATCAGCCCCAGCATTTT. The full variable domain, with the rest looked up from reference TRBV18 and TRBJ1-5, is NAGVMQNPRHLVRRRGQEARLRCSPMKGHSHVYWYRQLPEEGLKFMVYLQKENIIDESGMPKERFSAEFPKEGPSILRIQQVVRGDSAAYFCASSPDSNQPQHFGDGTRLSIL.

The V and J genes are TRBV15 and TRBJ2-3; 12 bases map to TRBD2. The CDR3 contains 18 residues. The V gene end was trimmed by 2 bases and the J gene end by 0 bases; junction bases not matched to a gene: 6. Germline CDR1 and CDR2: LNHNV and YYDKDF (reference sequence). The CDR3 protein is CATSRQTGTSGSTDTQYF. In nucleotides, the CDR3 is TGTGCCACCAGCAGACAAACCGGGACTAGCGGGAGCACAGATACGCAGTATTTT.

The chain uses TRBV21-1 and TRBJ1-3; TRBD1, the table's D call, lacks a check against the DNA. TRBV21-1 is tagged as a pseudogene. The length of the CDR3 is 15 residues. CDR3 sequence (DNA): TGTGCCAGCAGCAGGGGGGACAGGGAAGGGGACACCATATATTTT. Protein sequence: CASSRGDREGDTIYF.

This chain connects TRBV10-1 to TRBJ2-7; 7 bases fit TRBD1. V lost 2 bases to trimming and J lost 12 bases; unmatched junction nucleotides: 10. Germline CDR1 reads WNHNN; CDR2 reads SYGVQD (reference sequence). The CDR3 is made up of 13 amino acids. The CDR3 sequence: CASSERWQGVRYF. The DNA of the CDR3 is TGCGCCAGCAGTGAGCGGTGGCAGGGGGTTCGGTACTTC.

The V gene is TRBV9, the J gene TRBJ1-5; 7 nucleotides agree with TRBD1. V was clipped by 3 bases and J by 1 base; unmatched bases: 7. Looked up from germline, CDR1 is SGDLS and CDR2 is YYNGEE. The CDR3 extends over 16 amino acids. CDR3 coding DNA: TGTGCCAGCAGCGCAAAAACAGGGGCCAGCAATCAGCCCCAGCATTTT. Its protein product is CASSAKTGASNQPQHF.

The CDR3 loop is CASSVLDRVAAEAFF. DNA for the CDR3: TGCGCCAGCAGCGTCCTGGACAGGGTGGCGGCTGAAGCTTTCTTT. This rearrangement joins TRBV5-1 to TRBJ1-1; 8 bases are a match to TRBD1. The CDR3 runs 15 residues. After removal of 4 bases from V and 6 bases from J, the junction contained 11 bases not matched to a gene. Germline V CDR1 and CDR2: SGHRS, YFSETQ. The entire variable domain, with the rest obtained from reference TRBV5-1 and TRBJ1-1, is as follows: KAGVTQTPRYLIKTRGQQVTLSCSPISGHRSVSWYQQTPGQGLQFLFEYFSETQRNKGNFPGRFSGRQFSNSRSEMNVSTLELGDSALYLCASSVLDRVAAEAFFGQGTRLTVV.

This chain connects TRBV18 to TRBJ1-1; D ambiguous. This CDR3 is 13 amino acids long. V was pared by 2 bases and J by 5 bases, with 9 bases between. CDR1 and CDR2 (germline): KGHSH, LQKENI. For the CDR3, the DNA is TGTGCCAGCTCACCAATCACCGAGACTGAAGCTTTCTTT. Translating gives CASSPITETEAFF.

The DNA of the CDR3 is TGCGCCAGCAGCCAAGATACAGGGATCCCCGAGACCCAGTACTTC. Residues: CASSQDTGIPETQYF. The rearrangement joins TRBV4-3 to TRBJ2-5, with D tentatively TRBD1 (6 bases). Trimming took off 0 bases at V and 5 bases at J, with 13 bases between the two ends. CDR1 LGHNA and CDR2 YSLEER come from the germline V gene. The length of the CDR3 is 15 residues.

The count of this clone is one. This chain's CDR3 is CASSAGTGLTPYGYTF. The CDR3, as DNA: TGTGCCAGCAGCGCCGGGACAGGGCTTACCCCCTATGGCTACACCTTC. The gene calls are TRBV11-2 and TRBJ1-2, with 9 bases that match TRBD1. Losses at the gene ends were 5 bases for V and 4 bases for J; bases not matched to a gene: 11. Germline lookup yields CDR1 SGHAT and CDR2 FQNNGV. This CDR3 comprises 16 residues.

This clone has ten or more counts. The rearrangement links TRBV7-9 to TRBJ1-6; D is possibly TRBD1 (6 bases). Looked up from germline, CDR1 is SEHNR and CDR2 is FQNEAQ (reference sequence). Trimming removed 2 bases at V and 7 bases at J, with 15 bases between. The CDR3 is 16 residues long. The CDR3 is CASSLSLARGNSPLHF. The CDR3 DNA reads TGTGCCAGCAGCTTAAGTCTTGCCAGGGGAAATTCACCCCTCCACTTT.

This chain uses TRBV19 with TRBJ1-2, with D hard to call. The CDR3 runs to 10 residues. V was trimmed by 5 bases and J by 3 bases, leaving 1 base between them. Germline V gene data show CDR1 as LNHDA and CDR2 as SQIVND (reference sequence). The CDR3: CASSDYGYTF. DNA for the CDR3: TGTGCCAGTAGTGACTATGGCTACACCTTC. Looking up the rest from reference TRBV19 and TRBJ1-2 gives the full variable domain: DGGITQSPKYLFRKEGQNVTLSCEQNLNHDAMYWYRQDPGQGLRLIYYSQIVNDFQKGDIAEGYSVSREKKESFPLTVTSAQKNPTAFYLCASSDYGYTFGSGTRLTVV.

The chain combines TRBV28 with TRBJ1-4; a weak D match, TRBD1 (5 bases). The CDR3 extends over 13 amino acids. The germline V and J ends were trimmed by 4 bases and 8 bases, with 11 bases remaining between them. The germline gives CDR1 MDHEN, CDR2 SYDVKM. In DNA, the CDR3 is TGTGCCAGCAGTTGGTCAGGGCGGGAAAAACTGTTTTTT. Translating gives CASSWSGREKLFF.

This clone appeared once. V usage is TRBV11-2 and J usage is TRBJ2-1; no definite D call. CDR3 length: 13 amino acids. Trimming cost V 4 bases and J 6 bases, with 10 bases left between them. Germline CDR1 is SGHAT and CDR2 is FQNNGV. The DNA of the CDR3 is TGTGCCAGCAGCTCCAAGGCGACCAATGAGCAGTTCTTC. It is translated as CASSSKATNEQFF.

V usage is TRBV5-4 and J usage is TRBJ1-3; D is uncertain. CDR3 length: 13 amino acids. The V gene lost 4 bases and the J gene lost 8 bases, with 13 bases spanning the gap. Germline CDR1 SGHNT, CDR2 YYREEE (reference sequence). The CDR3 here is CASSTTPLDTIYF. DNA of the CDR3: TGTGCCAGCAGCACCACCCCTCTAGACACCATATATTTT.